The 16 T cell receptor beta chains listed next were all sequenced from one sample in a study of blood T cell repertoires in COVID-19. TCRdb's table, derived via immunoSEQ multiplex PCR, lists solely in-frame clones and lacks some. The table records 120,000 to 150,000 clones, 70% to 90% of them present only once. The sample consisted of peripheral blood. The receptor set was obtained from a man between 60 and 75 years old with active or convalescent COVID-19.

The chain combines TRBV4-1 with TRBJ2-1, with TRBD1 identical over 8 bases. The CDR3 totals 18 residues. CDR1 and CDR2 from the germline V gene are MGHRA and YSYEKL. The J segment lost 0 bases and the V segment lost 5 bases, leaving 12 bases of the junction unmatched. CDR3 nucleotides: TGCGCCAGCAGCTCGACCGGGACAGGCTTAAGCTCCTACAATGAGCAGTTCTTC. Residues: CASSSTGTGLSSYNEQFF.

V and J are TRBV9 and TRBJ2-3; D is possibly TRBD2 (7 bases). The CDR3 is made up of 14 amino acids. CDR1 and CDR2 (germline): SGDLS, YYNGEE. The V end lost 2 bases, the J end lost 8 bases, and 15 bases lay between the germline ends. The CDR3 region is CASSVEGEGVTQYF. Written as DNA, the CDR3 is TGTGCCAGCAGCGTTGAGGGGGAGGGGGTTACGCAGTATTTT.

The gene calls are TRBV29-1 and TRBJ2-7; TRBD2 might be the D (5 bases). The CDR3 contains 15 residues. The ends were cut back, 0 bases at V and 3 bases at J, with 15 bases in the middle. CDR1 and CDR2 from the germline V gene are SQVTM and ANQGSEA. The CDR3 region is CSVEDLARGSYEQYF. CDR3 DNA: TGCAGCGTTGAAGATCTGGCACGGGGAAGCTACGAGCAGTACTTC.

This clone appeared a few times. This chain uses TRBV4-2 with TRBJ2-7, with D perhaps TRBD2 (5 bases). The V end lost 4 bases, the J end lost 2 bases, and 18 bases lay between the germline ends. The CDR3 covers 16 residues. Germline-derived CDR1 and CDR2 are LGHNA and YNFKEQ. The CDR3 region is CASSPTATGTTYEQYF. The CDR3 nucleotides read TGTGCCAGCAGCCCCACGGCTACGGGAACCACCTACGAGCAGTACTTC.

This chain links TRBV28 with TRBJ2-7, with D perhaps matching TRBD2 (6 bases). V was clipped by 4 bases and J by 0 bases, with 16 bases between them. Germline loops: CDR1 MDHEN, CDR2 SYDVKM. The CDR3 extends over 16 amino acids. The CDR3, as DNA: TGTGCCAGCAGTTCATATACTGGGGAGGACTCCTACGAGCAGTACTTC. Translating it yields CASSSYTGEDSYEQYF.

In the case of this clone: One end of the junction is discordant with germline, which a read error may explain. The CDR3 loop reads CATGEDKGKETQYF. The CDR3 region has the DNA TGTGCCACCGGTGAAGACAAGGGGAAAGAGACCCAGTACTTC. The chain has TRBV24-1 and TRBJ2-5; maybe TRBD1 (5 bases). Germline V lookup: CDR1 KGHDR, CDR2 SFDVKD. CDR3 length: 14 residues.

This clone has just one count. J is TRBJ2-1 and V is TRBV7-2; 14 bases align to TRBD2. The V and J ends lost 7 bases and 8 bases, in that order; junction bases with no gene match: 19. Germline values: CDR1 SGHTA, CDR2 FQGNSA. CDR3 size: 19 residues. CDR3 DNA: TGTGCCAGCACCCTAACCGCAGGACTAGCGGGAGGCCGAGGATATGAGCAGTTCTTC. Translation gives CASTLTAGLAGGRGYEQFF.

V gene TRBV5-8 combines with J gene TRBJ2-7; 8 nucleotides align to TRBD1. Per germline, CDR1 SGHTS and CDR2 YDEGEE. The CDR3 is made up of 15 amino acids. After removal of 1 base from V and 6 bases from J, the junction contained 9 bases not matched to a gene. CDR3 amino acids: CASSLFRTGIREQYF. The CDR3 DNA reads TGTGCCAGCAGCTTGTTCCGGACAGGGATCCGCGAGCAGTACTTC.

The chain has TRBV7-9 and TRBJ1-3; D is uncertain. The CDR3 is 15 amino acids. Germline lookup yields CDR1 SEHNR and CDR2 FQNEAQ (reference sequence). V dropped 5 bases and J dropped 0 bases, with 11 bases sitting between them. CDR3 coding DNA: TGTGCCAGCAGCGAACGGGTGAGCTCTGGAAACACCATATATTTT. Its protein is CASSERVSSGNTIYF.

This rearrangement joins TRBV27 to TRBJ2-2; the D gene is possibly TRBD2 (5 bases). The length of the CDR3 is 15 residues. Germline CDR1 reads MNHEY; CDR2 reads SMNVEV (reference sequence). V shed 4 bases and J shed 6 bases, with 15 bases lying between them. The CDR3 region has the DNA TGTGCCAGCAGTTCTAACGGAGGAATATCCGGGGAGCTGTTTTTT. Its protein product is CASSSNGGISGELFF.

This clone showed up just a few times. The V gene is TRBV5-1, the J gene TRBJ1-2, with unresolved D. Germline assignment: CDR1 SGHRS and CDR2 YFSETQ. The V end lost 2 bases, the J end lost 7 bases, and 9 bases lay between the germline ends. The CDR3 sequence is 12 residues long. CDR3 coding DNA: TGCGCCAGCAGCTTCGGGGATGGTGGCTACACCTTC. It specifies CASSFGDGGYTF.

V and J are TRBV29-1 and TRBJ2-7; 12 bases align to TRBD1. Germline CDR1 is SQVTM and CDR2 is ANQGSEA. V shed 3 bases, J shed 6 bases, and the junction held 6 bases outside the gene matches. The CDR3 length is 14 residues. As DNA, the CDR3 is TGCAGCGTTGAGTTTCGGGACAGGGGGCGCGAGCAGTACTTC. It translates to CSVEFRDRGREQYF.

J is TRBJ2-5 and V is TRBV27; tentative D call: TRBD2 (7 bases). Trimming removed 5 bases at V and 5 bases at J, with 15 bases between. Germline loops: CDR1 MNHEY, CDR2 SMNVEV (reference sequence). The CDR3 runs to 14 residues. The CDR3 nucleotides read TGTGCCAGCAGTCGCTCGGGGGGCAGGGAGACCCAGTACTTC. Encoded protein: CASSRSGGRETQYF.

The chain uses TRBV19 and TRBJ1-1, with D possibly being TRBD1 (6 bases). Germline V gene data show CDR1 as LNHDA and CDR2 as SQIVND (reference sequence). Trimming shortened V by 9 bases and J by 5 bases, and 13 bases separated the two germline ends. This CDR3 has 12 amino acids. The DNA of the CDR3 is TGTGCCAGCCGACGTCAGGGGACTGAAGCTTTCTTT. This encodes CASRRQGTEAFF.

The V gene is TRBV7-9, the J gene TRBJ2-1; tentative D call: TRBD2 (6 bases). V was cut by 3 bases and J by 7 bases, with 13 bases left in between. Germline V gives CDR1 SEHNR, CDR2 FQNEAQ (reference sequence). This CDR3 has 14 residues. In DNA, the CDR3 is TGTGCCAGCAGCTTCCTCCGGGGGAGTAATGAGCAGTTCTTC. This translates into CASSFLRGSNEQFF. The full variable domain, rest sourced from reference TRBV7-9 and TRBJ2-1, is DTGVSQNPRHKITKRGQNVTFRCDPISEHNRLYWYRQTLGQGPEFLTYFQNEAQLEKSRLLSDRFSAERPKGSFSTLEIQRTEQGDSAMYLCASSFLRGSNEQFFGPGTRLTVL.

This chain uses TRBV12-3 or TRBV12-4 with TRBJ1-2; D gene ambiguous. The CDR3 spans 13 residues. The V gene lost 6 bases and the J gene lost 4 bases, with 12 bases spanning the gap. CDR3 region: CASRIPGVYGYTF. As DNA, the CDR3 is TGTGCCAGCAGAATCCCGGGAGTCTATGGCTACACCTTC.